Presented here are 4 T cell receptor beta chains from one specimen sequenced in a study of CD8 T cells in ankylosing spondylitis. TCRdb re-derived calls from the 5' RACE reads in MiXCR, one entry per CDR3 protein. The sample lists some 200,000 distinct CDR3 sequences, about 13% occurring once. The specimen was blood, either unsorted or a sorted T cell fraction (not recorded which). All receptors derive from a male donor with ankylosing spondylitis or in good health (not recorded which).

The table lists this clonotype with a few counts. The chain couples TRBV3-1 to TRBJ2-1; 16 bases are shared with TRBD2. The CDR3 totals 19 residues. Trimming removed 6 bases from V and 5 bases from J; junction bases left unmatched: 13. Germline-derived CDR1 and CDR2 are LGHDT and YNNKEL (reference sequence). The CDR3 is CASRPNPGLAGGLHNEQFF. The CDR3 DNA reads TGTGCCAGCAGACCCAACCCGGGACTAGCGGGAGGGCTGCACAATGAGCAGTTCTTC.

The V gene is TRBV6-1, the J gene TRBJ1-1; TRBD1 aligns across 8 bases. The germline V gene has CDR1 MNHNS and CDR2 SASEGT. J gave up 2 bases and V 4 bases, and 18 bases lay outside the gene matches. The CDR3 spans 19 residues. The CDR3 sequence is CASSVHPWTRSGGNTEAFF. The CDR3 region has the DNA TGTGCCAGCAGTGTTCATCCTTGGACACGATCAGGGGGCAACACTGAAGCTTTCTTT.

The rearrangement joins TRBV9 to TRBJ1-2; perhaps TRBD1 as D (5 bases). The germline V and J ends were trimmed by 0 bases and 8 bases, with 14 bases remaining between them. This CDR3 region has 14 residues. The V gene's germline CDR1 is SGDLS and CDR2 YYNGEE. CDR3 coding DNA: TGTGCCAGCAGCGTAGACGAAGGGGTATGGGGCTACACCTTC. It encodes CASSVDEGVWGYTF.

The table lists this clonotype with a few counts. The chain combines TRBV5-4 with TRBJ2-3; D remains ambiguous. Germline-derived CDR1 and CDR2 are SGHNT and YYREEE (reference sequence). Trimming stripped 3 bases from V and 2 bases from J, with 4 bases between. The CDR3 sequence is 12 residues long. CDR3 protein: CASSYTTDTQYF. The CDR3 DNA reads as TGTGCCAGCAGCTATACCACAGATACGCAGTATTTT.